These 23 T cell receptor beta chains share one sample of origin, sequenced in a study of PD-1 blockade in mismatch repair-deficient tumors listed by TCRdb under 2017. Receptors were amplified or captured by the immunoSEQ multiplex PCR assay. The table was pulled from immuneACCESS by TCRdb, which kept in-frame rearrangements only. Such tables lose some clones; where checked, under half of the loss comes from unresolved V genes, and the rest has no known cause. Here the sample has some 100,000 clones; 82% occur a single time. Approximately 6.5% of the sample is held by the ten biggest clonotypes. This specimen consisted of peripheral blood, obtained roughly 35 weeks after starting pembrolizumab. The receptors were gathered from an adult with mismatch repair-deficient cancer.

V is TRBV7-3 and J is TRBJ2-1; possibly TRBD1 for D (5 bases). This CDR3 comprises 16 residues. Germline CDR1 reads SGHTA; CDR2 reads FQGTGA. The V end lost 3 bases, the J end lost 5 bases, and 17 bases lay between the germline ends. The CDR3 nucleotides are TGTGCCAGCAGCTTGTCAGGGCCGAATACCAACAATGAGCAGTTCTTC. It translates to CASSLSGPNTNNEQFF.

The J gene is TRBJ2-7, the V gene TRBV9, with TRBD2 matching over 10 bases. J lost 0 bases, V lost 4 bases, and 4 bases had no gene match. The CDR3 extends over 15 amino acids. The germline CDR1 and CDR2 sequences are SGDLS and YYNGEE. The CDR3 DNA reads TGTGCCAGCAGCCCCGCTAGCGGGAGCTCCTACGAGCAGTACTTC. Translated, it gives CASSPASGSSYEQYF.

The V call is TRBV27, the J call TRBJ1-5, with D perhaps TRBD1 (6 bases). V lost 6 bases and J lost 4, with 13 bases in between. Germline V gene sequence: CDR1 MNHEY, CDR2 SMNVEV (reference sequence). This CDR3 spans 14 amino acids. The CDR3 sequence: CASSAGTTNQPQHF. In DNA, the CDR3 is TGTGCCAGCAGCGCCGGGACAACGAATCAGCCCCAGCATTTT.

The chain carries TRBV5-6 and TRBJ1-4, with TRBD1 matching 7 bases. Germline CDR1 is SGHDT and CDR2 is YYEEEE. The CDR3 spans 14 residues. J was trimmed by 6 bases and V by 2 bases; bases with no gene match: 4. The CDR3 spells CASSFGTGDEKLFF. The CDR3 region has the DNA TGTGCCAGCAGCTTTGGCACAGGGGATGAAAAACTGTTTTTT. The variable domain in full, with the rest retrieved from reference TRBV5-6 and TRBJ1-4, is DAGVTQSPTHLIKTRGQQVTLRCSPKSGHDTVSWYQQALGQGPQFIFQYYEEEERQRGNFPDRFSGHQFPNYSSELNVNALLLGDSALYLCASSFGTGDEKLFFGSGTQLSVL.

This chain joins TRBV30 and TRBJ1-3; D call uncertain. Per the germline V gene, CDR1 is GTSNPN and CDR2 is SVGIG (reference sequence). Trimming cost V 1 base and J 8 bases, with 15 bases left between them. The CDR3 consists of 14 residues. In DNA form, the CDR3 reads TGTGCCTGGAGTGACCGGCTTGTCGGTGACACCATATATTTT. Translation gives CAWSDRLVGDTIYF.

V gene TRBV6-5 combines with J gene TRBJ1-2; D is unresolved. Germline V gene lookup returns CDR1 MNHEY and CDR2 SVGAGI. The CDR3 length is 12 residues. Trimming took off 3 bases at V and 4 bases at J, with 6 bases between the two ends. CDR3 sequence reads: CASSYTSYGYTF. In DNA, the CDR3 is TGTGCCAGCAGTTATACTTCCTATGGCTACACCTTC.

This clone was picked up a small number of times. The J gene is TRBJ2-7, the V gene TRBV4-1, with D possibly TRBD1 on 6 matching bases. Per germline, CDR1 MGHRA and CDR2 YSYEKL. CDR3 length: 14 amino acids. V was clipped by 1 base and J by 3 bases, with 10 bases between them. CDR3 protein: CASSQGTELYEQYF. In nucleotides, the CDR3 is TGCGCCAGCAGCCAAGGGACAGAACTCTACGAGCAGTACTTC.

This chain links TRBV5-1 with TRBJ1-4; tentatively, D is TRBD1 (6 bases). Trimming cost V 4 bases and J 8 bases, with 15 bases left between them. There are 14 residues in the CDR3. The germline CDR1 and CDR2 sequences are SGHRS and YFSETQ. This CDR3 reads CASSRADDREKLFF. CDR3 DNA: TGCGCCAGCAGCCGTGCGGACGACAGGGAAAAACTGTTTTTT.

V gene TRBV5-4 combines with J gene TRBJ1-2, with 9 nucleotides matching TRBD1. V dropped 4 bases and J dropped 4; count of bases not matched to a gene: 8. From germline, CDR1 is SGHNT and CDR2 YYREEE (reference sequence). This CDR3 is 15 amino acids long. The CDR3 protein is CASSRDREGPYGYTF. CDR3 DNA sequence: TGTGCCAGCAGCCGGGACAGGGAGGGGCCCTATGGCTACACCTTC.

This clone appeared a few times. The rearrangement uses TRBV7-2 and TRBJ2-4; TRBD2 might be the D (6 bases). Germline V gene sequence: CDR1 SGHTA, CDR2 FQGNSA. The CDR3 is 17 amino acids. Trimming pared 4 bases from V and 7 bases from J, leaving 23 bases between. CDR3 sequence: CASSSRGIGIIGNIQYF. Here the CDR3 DNA reads TGTGCCAGCAGCTCCCGGGGGATTGGGATTATAGGGAACATTCAGTACTTC.

The chain is built from TRBV19 and TRBJ1-5, with D uncertain. The CDR3 runs to 15 residues. V was clipped by 1 base and J by 6 bases, with 13 bases between them. The germline CDR1 and CDR2 sequences are LNHDA and SQIVND (reference sequence). CDR3 coding DNA: TGTGCCAGTAGTATAGCCTGGGAGGGTTTTCAGCCCCAGCATTTT. Residues: CASSIAWEGFQPQHF.

J is TRBJ2-2 and V is TRBV19; 10 nucleotides match TRBD2. CDR1 is LNHDA and CDR2 is SQIVND in the germline V gene (reference sequence). The CDR3 spans 15 residues. Trimming cost V 5 bases and J 4 bases; bases outside gene matches: 4. The CDR3 DNA reads as TGTGCCAGTAGTCAGAAGCGGGAGGGCACCGGGGAGCTGTTTTTT. As protein: CASSQKREGTGELFF.

The rearrangement links TRBV6-5 to TRBJ1-5; TRBD1 is a possible D gene (5 bases). The CDR3 is 13 amino acids. The V end lost 7 bases, the J end lost 3 bases, and 10 bases lay between the germline ends. Germline V gives CDR1 MNHEY, CDR2 SVGAGI. CDR3: CASTSGSNQPQHF. As DNA, the CDR3 is TGTGCCAGCACCTCAGGGTCCAATCAGCCCCAGCATTTT.

CDR3 nucleotides: TGCAGTGGGGAGGACCAAGAGACCCAGTACTTC. Protein: CSGEDQETQYF. The chain carries TRBV20-1 and TRBJ2-5; perhaps TRBD2 as D (6 bases). The V gene's germline CDR1 is DFQATT and CDR2 SNEGSKA (reference sequence). Trimming stripped 7 bases from V and 0 bases from J, with 6 bases between. This CDR3 contains 11 residues.

V and J are TRBV10-1 and TRBJ2-3; 7 nucleotides align to TRBD1. The CDR3 is 14 amino acids. Germline assignment: CDR1 WNHNN and CDR2 SYGVQD (reference sequence). J was trimmed by 3 bases and V by 3 bases; bases with no gene match: 3. The CDR3 region has the DNA TGCGCCAGCAGTGAACAGGGGCGGACAGATACGCAGTATTTT. The encoded protein is CASSEQGRTDTQYF.

The chain couples TRBV15 to TRBJ1-1, with D perhaps TRBD1 (6 bases). Trimming took off 3 bases at V and 4 bases at J, with 15 bases between the two ends. The germline V gene has CDR1 LNHNV and CDR2 YYDKDF (reference sequence). The CDR3 loop spans 15 amino acids. CDR3 sequence: CATSSRRQGTTEAFF. CDR3 nucleotides: TGTGCCACCAGCAGTCGCCGGCAGGGGACCACTGAAGCTTTCTTT.

The genes are TRBV11-2 and TRBJ2-3; 10 nucleotides line up with TRBD1. CDR1 and CDR2 (germline): SGHAT, FQNNGV. This CDR3 has 15 amino acids. V dropped 2 bases and J dropped 11; count of bases not matched to a gene: 10. CDR3 nucleotide sequence: TGTGCCAGCAGCTTACCGGGGGGCGGGACAGGGGTGCAGTATTTT. It encodes CASSLPGGGTGVQYF.

V gene TRBV27 combines with J gene TRBJ1-2; D is possibly TRBD1 (5 bases). The germline CDR1 and CDR2 sequences are MNHEY and SMNVEV (reference sequence). V was pared by 5 bases and J by 4 bases, with 14 bases between. The CDR3 runs 14 residues. The CDR3 loop is CASSRQEQAYGYTF. Here the CDR3 DNA reads TGTGCCAGCAGTAGGCAGGAACAGGCCTATGGCTACACCTTC.

The chain carries TRBV27 and TRBJ2-3; 13 nucleotides line up with TRBD2. The germline gives CDR1 MNHEY, CDR2 SMNVEV (reference sequence). V shed 6 bases and J 4 bases; nucleotides not matched to a gene: 4. This CDR3 region has 15 residues. The CDR3 region is CASRLAGGPPDTQYF. CDR3 coding DNA: TGTGCCAGCAGACTAGCGGGAGGGCCGCCAGATACGCAGTATTTT.

The rearrangement joins TRBV30 to TRBJ2-5, with no clear D. The CDR3 extends over 14 amino acids. Germline CDR1 and CDR2: GTSNPN and SVGIG (reference sequence). V was clipped by 1 base and J by 2 bases, with 11 bases between them. The CDR3 DNA reads TGTGCCTGGAGTGAGGGCACAGCTCAAGAGACCCAGTACTTC. It encodes CAWSEGTAQETQYF.

J is TRBJ2-3 and V is TRBV7-6; a weak D match, TRBD2 (5 bases). Per the germline V gene, CDR1 is SGHVS and CDR2 is FNYEAQ. The V and J ends lost 4 bases and 4 bases respectively, with 12 bases between them. The CDR3 totals 14 residues. CDR3 protein: CASSSIPGADTQYF. Written as DNA, the CDR3 is TGTGCCAGCAGCTCAATTCCCGGGGCAGATACGCAGTATTTT.

This clone has a handful of counts. The V and J genes are TRBV7-2 and TRBJ1-4; 7 bases are a match to TRBD1. The length of the CDR3 is 14 residues. Trimming cost V 6 bases and J 8 bases; bases outside gene matches: 9. Per germline, CDR1 SGHTA and CDR2 FQGNSA. The CDR3 is CASREGASTEKLFF. CDR3 DNA sequence: TGTGCCAGCAGGGAGGGGGCAAGCACGGAAAAACTGTTTTTT.

This clone was seen a few times. This rearrangement joins TRBV4-1 to TRBJ1-5, with D unclear. The CDR3 is made up of 16 amino acids. Trimming removed 1 base from V and 7 bases from J, with 17 bases in between. CDR1 MGHRA and CDR2 YSYEKL come from the germline V gene. The CDR3 coding sequence is TGCGCCAGCAGCCAAGCCCCCTTCCGGGGAATCCAGCCCCAGCATTTT. Protein sequence: CASSQAPFRGIQPQHF.